This is a list of T cell receptor beta chains from one sample in a study of radiation and T cells in renal cell carcinoma. Assay: immunoSEQ multiplex PCR; the TCRdb copy retains only in-frame clones and omits some. Among fewer than 90,000 clones, about 86% were seen once, and the ten largest hold 20% to 25%. The sample here was blood, taken from a patient whose treatment included radiotherapy and nephrectomy. Source of these receptors: a woman in her forties or fifties with renal cell carcinoma. CDR3s include the opening cysteine and the closing phenylalanine or tryptophan. D genes are given only for firm matches. Size values are once, few and many counts, or a class for expanded clones, and some rows have none.

j_gene | v_gene | len | d_gene | abundance | CDR3aa
TRBJ2-3 | TRBV10-3 | 16 | TRBD2 | NA | CAISDAIAGVTDTQYF
TRBJ1-6 | TRBV4-1 | 16 | NA | NA | CASSQGTPRGRSPLHF
TRBJ2-1 | TRBV4-3 | 13 | NA | few | CASSPGPNNEQFF
TRBJ1-5 | TRBV4-2 | 15 | TRBD1 | NA | CASSQDGQGNQPQHF
TRBJ1-5 | TRBV7-8 | 14 | TRBD1 | NA | CASSHRDRGQPQHF
TRBJ1-5 | TRBV6-1 | 12 | TRBD1 | NA | CASSEIGDRSRF
TRBJ1-1 | TRBV11-2 | 13 | NA | NA | CASSLQGNTEAFF
TRBJ1-5 | TRBV28 | 15 | NA | NA | CASGPGRAGHQPQHF
TRBJ1-2 | TRBV28 | 12 | NA | NA | CASSLQLYGYTF
TRBJ2-4 | TRBV10-2 | 11 | NA | NA | CASSEENIQYF
TRBJ2-7 | TRBV19 | 13 | NA | NA | CASSMFAGNEQYF
TRBJ2-3 | TRBV6-1 | 15 | NA | NA | CASSASGRGTDTQYF
TRBJ1-2 | TRBV19 | 14 | NA | NA | CASSILSKRYGYTF
TRBJ2-2 | TRBV7-9 | 15 | NA | once | CASSTTGSNTGELFF
TRBJ2-2 | TRBV18 | 16 | TRBD2 | NA | CASSSWASGNTGELFF
TRBJ2-3 | TRBV19 | 14 | NA | once | CASSVDPSTDTQYF
TRBJ2-1 | TRBV4-1 | 15 | TRBD1 | NA | CASSHPGQGTNEQFF
TRBJ1-1 | TRBV4-1 | 19 | TRBD1 | NA | CASSPRETGGESWDTEAFF
TRBJ2-5 | TRBV7-2 | 15 | NA | few | CASSPWSGFEETQYF